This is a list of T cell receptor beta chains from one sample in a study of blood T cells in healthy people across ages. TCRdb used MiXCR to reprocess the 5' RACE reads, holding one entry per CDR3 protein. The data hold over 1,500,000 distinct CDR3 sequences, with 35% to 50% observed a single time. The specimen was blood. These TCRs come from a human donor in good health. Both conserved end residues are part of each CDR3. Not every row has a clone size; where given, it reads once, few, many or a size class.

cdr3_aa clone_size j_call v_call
CASSPGGGPEAFF few TRBJ1-1 TRBV27
CASRGQGDIAKNIQYF NA TRBJ2-4 TRBV12-3/TRBV12-4
CASSLSISGYNEQFF NA TRBJ2-1 TRBV27
CSARALDSVNYGYTF NA TRBJ1-2 TRBV20-1
CASSQGRGADTQYF NA TRBJ2-3 TRBV4-3
CASSQEDRGSPYEQYF few NA TRBV4-1
CASSINPRVTEDTQYF few TRBJ2-3 TRBV7-8
CASSYPPGQGSYGYTF NA TRBJ1-2 TRBV6-6
CSAAIPLTPDTQYF NA TRBJ2-3 TRBV20-1
CASSVDGRGPTDTQYF few TRBJ2-3 TRBV9
CASSLGDRHELFF NA TRBJ1-4 TRBV12-3/TRBV12-4
CASSLQDTLPTNEKLFF NA TRBJ1-4 TRBV27
CSAKLAGSYEQYF NA TRBJ2-7 TRBV20-1
CASSVGLAADTQYF NA TRBJ2-3 TRBV9
CSVEQDTYSYTF few TRBJ1-2 TRBV29-1
CAVKSGGTDTQYF NA TRBJ2-3 TRBV6-2/TRBV6-3
CASSLEQLSNTEAFF NA TRBJ1-1 TRBV7-3
CATSDTRTGGTETQYF few TRBJ2-5 TRBV24-1
CASSIQGGSSYEQCF NA TRBJ2-7 TRBV6-2/TRBV6-3
CASTGSGYEQYF few TRBJ2-7 TRBV6-5
CASSEAGLGNYGYTF NA TRBJ1-2 TRBV6-1
CATSDLGQGRSDTQYF NA TRBJ2-3 TRBV24-1
CASTRDIGETQYF NA TRBJ2-5 TRBV2
CASSRPLRKETQYF NA TRBJ2-5 TRBV11-1
CASSLVGRGHEQYF NA TRBJ2-7 TRBV5-5
CSAKWGETQYF NA TRBJ2-5 TRBV20-1
CASSPAGGLYEQYF NA TRBJ2-7 TRBV3-1
CASSLAGGWSDTQYF NA TRBJ2-3 TRBV7-2
CASSQALEGASNTEAFF NA TRBJ1-1 TRBV3-1
CASSLRYPDTYGYTF NA TRBJ1-2 TRBV7-9
CASSYFSSGGLEQYF few TRBJ2-5 TRBV6-5
CASSTINEQFF NA TRBJ2-1 TRBV6-2/TRBV6-3
CASSRASNEQFF NA TRBJ2-1 TRBV12-3/TRBV12-4
CASSDPTSGGDTQYF NA TRBJ2-3 TRBV6-4
CSVDRGRTDTQYF few TRBJ2-3 TRBV29-1
CASSPGTSTRGYTF NA TRBJ1-2 TRBV7-9
CATHEGTANYGYTF NA TRBJ1-2 TRBV5-1
CAISDTLQGWGAFF NA TRBJ1-1 TRBV10-3
CASSSSTATDTQYF NA TRBJ2-3 TRBV7-9